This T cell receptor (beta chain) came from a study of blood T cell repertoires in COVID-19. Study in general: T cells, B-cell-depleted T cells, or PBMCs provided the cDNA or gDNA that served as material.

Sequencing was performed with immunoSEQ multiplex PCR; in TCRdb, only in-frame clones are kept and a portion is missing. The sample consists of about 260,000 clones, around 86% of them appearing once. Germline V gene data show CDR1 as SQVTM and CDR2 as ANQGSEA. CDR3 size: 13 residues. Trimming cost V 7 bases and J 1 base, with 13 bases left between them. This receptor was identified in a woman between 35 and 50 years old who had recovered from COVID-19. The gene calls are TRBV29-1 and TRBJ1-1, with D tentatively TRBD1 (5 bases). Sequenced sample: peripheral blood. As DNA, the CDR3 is TGCAGCGCCTCGGGGGTCCCGAACACTGAAGCTTTCTTT. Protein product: CSASGVPNTEAFF. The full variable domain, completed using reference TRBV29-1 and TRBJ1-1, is SAVISQKPSRDICQRGTSLTIQCQVDSQVTMMFWYRQQPGQSLTLIATANQGSEATYESGFVIDKFPISRPNLTFSTLTVSNMSPEDSSIYLCSASGVPNTEAFFGQGTRLTVV.